One sample yielded the 22 T cell receptor beta chains listed below, sequenced in a study of T cells in Graves' hyperthyroidism and ophthalmopathy. There were TCR beta CDR3 regions amplified from RNA transcripts. The TCR CDR3 was amplified in a first-round RT-PCR using the HTBI primer set. TCRdb ran MiXCR on the multiplex PCR reads and lists one entry per CDR3 protein. The table records fewer than 650,000 distinct CDR3 sequences, 13% to 15% of them present only once. Material: blood. The receptor set was obtained from a woman in her 40s with Graves' hyperthyroidism.

There are a few counts of this clonotype. This chain links TRBV10-2 with TRBJ2-7; 7 bases agree with TRBD1. The CDR3 runs 13 residues. Germline CDR1 is WSHSY and CDR2 is SAAADI. The ends lost 0 bases at V and 4 bases at J; junction bases unmatched: 0. The CDR3 here is CASSESTGYEQYF. DNA for the CDR3: TGCGCCAGCAGTGAGTCGACAGGGTACGAGCAGTACTTC.

The table lists this clonotype with many counts. The gene calls are TRBV27 and TRBJ1-1; 10 bases line up with TRBD1. Per the germline V gene, CDR1 is MNHEY and CDR2 is SMNVEV (reference sequence). J was trimmed by 4 bases and V by 2 bases; bases with no gene match: 4. CDR3 length equals 15 residues. In DNA, the CDR3 is TGTGCCAGCAGTTTAACCGGGACAGGGGCCACTGAAGCTTTCTTT. Residues: CASSLTGTGATEAFF.

This clonotype showed up many times. V usage is TRBV18 and J usage is TRBJ2-1; a possible D gene is TRBD2 (6 bases). CDR3 length: 12 residues. V was clipped by 3 bases and J by 10 bases, with 10 bases between them. CDR1 and CDR2 from the germline V gene are KGHSH and LQKENI. The CDR3 reads CASSPREREQFF. The CDR3 region has the DNA TGTGCCAGCTCACCCCGGGAGCGCGAGCAGTTCTTC.

The chain uses TRBV6-1 and TRBJ2-1; TRBD2 is a possible D gene (6 bases). V was pared by 6 bases and J by 0 bases, with 9 bases between. The CDR3 consists of 14 residues. Germline CDR1 MNHNS, CDR2 SASEGT. CDR3 amino acids: CASRTGSSYNEQFF. The DNA of the CDR3 is TGTGCCAGCAGGACCGGGAGCTCCTACAATGAGCAGTTCTTC.

This clonotype turned up a few times. The chain combines TRBV5-6 with TRBJ2-1, with D perhaps matching TRBD1 (6 bases). Germline V gives CDR1 SGHDT, CDR2 YYEEEE. V was clipped by 2 bases and J by 7 bases, with 10 bases between them. CDR3 length equals 13 residues. The CDR3 loop reads CASSFAGTNEQFF. The CDR3 nucleotides read TGTGCCAGCAGCTTCGCAGGGACAAATGAGCAGTTCTTC.

In this sample, this clonotype turned up a few times. The rearrangement links TRBV4-1 to TRBJ2-7; 9 positions match TRBD2. Germline V gene lookup returns CDR1 MGHRA and CDR2 YSYEKL. The CDR3 consists of 17 residues. The J segment lost 2 bases and the V segment lost 3 bases, leaving 11 bases of the junction unmatched. CDR3 coding DNA: TGCGCCAGCAGCCACGGTGCTGCGACTAGCGGAACCTACGAGCAGTACTTC. Translating it yields CASSHGAATSGTYEQYF.

This clonotype was counted ten times or more. J is TRBJ2-4 and V is TRBV5-1; a possible D gene is TRBD2 (6 bases). V was clipped by 0 bases and J by 5 bases, with 9 bases between them. CDR3 length: 14 residues. Germline CDR1 SGHRS, CDR2 YFSETQ. CDR3 bases: TGCGCCAGCAGCTTGGACCCGGGAGAAAACATTCAGTACTTC. This codes for CASSLDPGENIQYF.

Many counts were recorded for this clonotype. V and J are TRBV30 and TRBJ1-1; D unclear. Per the germline V gene, CDR1 is GTSNPN and CDR2 is SVGIG (reference sequence). Trimming shortened V by 4 bases and J by 1 base, and 4 bases separated the two germline ends. This CDR3 is built from 11 residues. CDR3: CAWTKNTEAFF. The CDR3 DNA reads as TGTGCCTGGACTAAGAACACTGAAGCTTTCTTT.

This clonotype was seen repeatedly, ten times or more. The chain carries TRBV11-2 and TRBJ2-7, with D possibly being TRBD1 (6 bases). V lost 2 bases to trimming and J lost 2 bases, with 10 bases between them. This CDR3 is built from 14 residues. From germline, CDR1 is SGHAT and CDR2 FQNNGV. DNA of the CDR3: TGTGCCAGCAGCTTATACAGGACAGCCTACGAGCAGTACTTC. Amino acid sequence: CASSLYRTAYEQYF.

Worth noting for this clonotype: This clone may be a read error of a much larger clone one base away. This chain links TRBV7-2 with TRBJ2-7; 8 bases map to TRBD1. The CDR3 has 15 residues. V lost 1 base and J lost 6; bases outside the gene matches: 8. Germline V gene lookup returns CDR1 SGHTA and CDR2 FQGNSA. DNA of the CDR3: TGTGCCAGCAGCTTAGTGGCAGGGGGCGCCTGCGAGCAGTACTTC. Its protein is CASSLVAGGACEQYF.

This clonotype was observed at least ten times. CDR3 coding DNA: TGTGCCAGCAGCGCCGGGACTAGCGGGAGGGTTTACGAGCAGTACTTC. Protein: CASSAGTSGRVYEQYF. The chain has TRBV7-8 and TRBJ2-7; 16 positions agree with TRBD2. CDR3 length: 16 amino acids. The junction had 5 bases not matched to a gene; V was cut back by 5 bases and J by 4 bases. CDR1 SGHVS and CDR2 FQNEAQ come from the germline V gene.

At least ten counts were recorded for this clonotype. V gene TRBV30 combines with J gene TRBJ1-1, with D possibly being TRBD1 (6 bases). V dropped 5 bases and J dropped 6 bases, with 19 bases sitting between them. CDR1 GTSNPN and CDR2 SVGIG come from the germline V gene (reference sequence). The CDR3 length is 14 residues. Here the CDR3 reads CAWGEGVLRAEAFF. DNA of the CDR3: TGTGCCTGGGGGGAGGGGGTTTTAAGAGCTGAAGCTTTCTTT.

The genes are TRBV2 and TRBJ2-6, with D perhaps TRBD1 or TRBD2 (5 bases each). The CDR3 sequence is 15 residues long. The V gene lost 1 base and the J gene lost 2 bases, with 6 bases spanning the gap. Germline loops: CDR1 SNHLY, CDR2 FYNNEI. CDR3 region: CASSEVGPGANVLTF. The CDR3 bases are TGTGCCAGCAGTGAAGTGGGACCTGGGGCCAACGTCCTGACTTTC.

This clonotype was seen many times. The chain links TRBV28 to TRBJ2-1; TRBD2 aligns across 8 bases. Germline-derived CDR1 and CDR2 are MDHEN and SYDVKM. The CDR3 is 15 residues long. J gave up 8 bases and V 7 bases, and 13 bases lay outside the gene matches. The CDR3 DNA sequence: TGTGCCAGCATCCGGGAGGGGGGACTCGTATATGAGCAGTTCTTC. Its translation: CASIREGGLVYEQFF.

This clonotype has just a few counts. The V gene is TRBV7-9, the J gene TRBJ1-2, with a possible D match to TRBD1 (6 bases). Germline V gene data show CDR1 as SEHNR and CDR2 as FQNEAQ (reference sequence). This CDR3 region has 17 residues. V gave up 2 bases and J gave up 0 bases, with 16 bases separating them. Here the CDR3 reads CASSLSTDRHTNYGYTF. In DNA form, the CDR3 reads TGTGCCAGCAGCTTATCCACGGACAGACACACTAACTATGGCTACACCTTC.

With respect to this clonotype: This may arise from a read error, as a much more abundant clone is one base away. The rearrangement uses TRBV2 and TRBJ2-1, with 7 bases identical to TRBD1. Trimming cost V 4 bases and J 3 bases; bases outside gene matches: 3. The CDR3 runs to 14 residues. Germline lookup yields CDR1 SNHLY and CDR2 FYNNEI. The CDR3 loop is CASSAGQLYNEQFF. CDR3 bases: TGTGCCAGCAGTGCGGGACAGCTCTACAATGAGCAGTTCTTC.

In this sample, this clonotype turned up a few times. The chain's CDR3 is CASSFFQDTGELFF. The CDR3 DNA sequence: TGCGCCAGCAGCTTCTTCCAAGACACCGGGGAGCTGTTTTTT. The V and J genes are TRBV5-1 and TRBJ2-2; D is ambiguous. V was pared by 2 bases and J by 3 bases, with 8 bases between. The CDR3 extends over 14 amino acids. CDR1 is SGHRS, CDR2 YFSETQ, per germline. The variable domain in full, completed from reference TRBV5-1 and TRBJ2-2, reads KAGVTQTPRYLIKTRGQQVTLSCSPISGHRSVSWYQQTPGQGLQFLFEYFSETQRNKGNFPGRFSGRQFSNSRSEMNVSTLELGDSALYLCASSFFQDTGELFFGEGSRLTVL.

This chain connects TRBV12-3 or TRBV12-4 to TRBJ2-1, with D hard to call. V was clipped by 6 bases and J by 6 bases, with 12 bases between them. This CDR3 spans 13 amino acids. The CDR3 bases are TGTGCCAGCAGGCCCGGGTTGCTCAATGAGCAGTTCTTC. Its translation is CASRPGLLNEQFF.

This clonotype was picked up many times. V gene TRBV15 combines with J gene TRBJ1-2, with 9 positions matching TRBD1. CDR1 is LNHNV, CDR2 YYDKDF, per germline (reference sequence). This CDR3 contains 16 residues. Trimming took 5 bases from V and 1 from J; bases not matched to a gene: 8. Here the CDR3 DNA reads TGTGCCACCAGCGCCCGGGACAGGGAAAATAACTATGGCTACACCTTC. Its translation is CATSARDRENNYGYTF.

The CDR3 sequence: CSARTAATYEQYF. The CDR3, as DNA: TGCAGTGCGCGGACAGCGGCTACTTACGAGCAGTACTTC. The rearrangement joins TRBV20-1 to TRBJ2-7; D may be TRBD1 (6 bases). Germline V gene lookup returns CDR1 DFQATT and CDR2 SNEGSKA (reference sequence). The CDR3 spans 13 residues. Trimming stripped 6 bases from V and 4 bases from J, with 16 bases between.

The genes are TRBV14 and TRBJ2-3, with D unclear. The V gene lost 2 bases and the J gene lost 0 bases, with 9 bases spanning the gap. The V gene's germline CDR1 is SGHDN and CDR2 FVKESK. CDR3 length equals 15 residues. CDR3 amino acids: CASSQYALSTDTQYF. The CDR3 nucleotides are TGTGCCAGCAGCCAATACGCACTGAGCACAGATACGCAGTATTTT.

In its sample, this clonotype was seen many times. The rearrangement uses TRBV12-5 and TRBJ1-2, with D maybe TRBD1 (6 bases). Trimming pared 7 bases from V and 4 bases from J, leaving 22 bases between. This CDR3 has 16 residues. Per the germline V gene, CDR1 is LGHNT and CDR2 is FRNRAP. The CDR3 DNA sequence: TGTGCTAGTGCCCTTTCACCGGAGGGGGGTATCTATGGCTACACCTTC. This codes for CASALSPEGGIYGYTF.